This T cell receptor beta chain was captured in a study of blood T cell repertoires in COVID-19. Germline CDR1 SGHRS, CDR2 YFSETQ. CDR3 size: 11 residues. Assay used: immunoSEQ multiplex PCR; TCRdb lists only in-frame clones, some missing. Here the sample spans over 85,000 clones, around 85% being singletons. Comments on this clone: Its ends do not fully match the called genes, so a read error is possible.

Sequenced sample: peripheral blood. The rearrangement joins TRBV5-1 to TRBJ2-7; the match to TRBD1 covers 8 bases. This TCR came from an elderly man with acute or convalescent COVID-19. CDR3 DNA sequence: TGCGCCAGCAGCTTGGGACAGGGGCTAATCTTC. Protein product: CASSLGQGLIF.